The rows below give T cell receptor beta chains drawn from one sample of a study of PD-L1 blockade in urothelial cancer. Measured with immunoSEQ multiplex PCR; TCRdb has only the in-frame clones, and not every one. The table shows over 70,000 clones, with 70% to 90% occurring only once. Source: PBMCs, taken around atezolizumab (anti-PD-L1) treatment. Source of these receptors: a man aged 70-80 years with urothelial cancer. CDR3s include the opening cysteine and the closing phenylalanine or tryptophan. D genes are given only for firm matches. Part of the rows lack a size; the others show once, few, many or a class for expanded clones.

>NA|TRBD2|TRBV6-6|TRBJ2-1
CASSYEGTSWVEQFF
TGTGCCAGCAGTTACGAGGGGACTAGCTGGGTTGAGCAGTTCTTC
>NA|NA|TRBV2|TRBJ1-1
CASSARQATEAFF
TGTGCCAGCAGTGCCCGACAGGCCACTGAAGCTTTCTTT
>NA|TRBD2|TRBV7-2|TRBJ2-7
CASRNLPGTSGSPQEQYF
TGTGCCAGCAGGAATCTGCCCGGGACTAGCGGGAGTCCACAGGAGCAGTACTTC
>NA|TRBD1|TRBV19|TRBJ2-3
CASSANRGPSTDTQYF
TGTGCCAGTAGTGCGAACAGGGGACCTAGCACAGATACGCAGTATTTT
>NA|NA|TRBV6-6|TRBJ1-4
CASSYRGGTNEKLFF
TGTGCCAGCAGTTACCGGGGGGGGACTAATGAAAAACTGTTTTTT
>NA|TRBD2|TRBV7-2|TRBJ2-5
CASSPEGRGGQETQYF
TGTGCCAGCAGTCCCGAGGGGAGGGGCGGCCAAGAGACCCAGTACTTC
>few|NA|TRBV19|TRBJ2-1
CASSIGSAYNEQFF
TGTGCCAGTAGTATTGGTTCAGCCTACAATGAGCAGTTCTTC
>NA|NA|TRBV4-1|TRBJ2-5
CASSRQMSAGQETQYF
TGCGCCAGCAGCCGTCAAATGAGTGCGGGGCAAGAGACCCAGTACTTC
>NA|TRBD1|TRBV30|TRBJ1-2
CAWGLQGEVGYTF
TGTGCCTGGGGTCTACAGGGGGAGGTTGGCTACACCTTC
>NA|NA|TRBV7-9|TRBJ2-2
CASRGASAGELFF
TGTGCCAGCAGGGGGGCCTCCGCCGGGGAGCTGTTTTTT
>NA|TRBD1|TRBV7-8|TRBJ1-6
CASSSTGGGNSPLHF
TGTGCCAGCAGCTCGACAGGGGGTGGTAATTCACCCCTCCACTTT
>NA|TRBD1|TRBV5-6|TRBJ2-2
CASSLGTGRTGELFF
TGTGCCAGCAGCTTGGGGACAGGGAGGACCGGGGAGCTGTTTTTT
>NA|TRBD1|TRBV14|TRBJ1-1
CATKGQGNTEAFF
TGTGCCACTAAGGGACAGGGGAACACTGAAGCTTTCTTT
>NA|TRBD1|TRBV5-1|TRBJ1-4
CASSGGRDRGQEKLFF
TGCGCCAGCAGCGGAGGCCGGGACAGGGGGCAGGAAAAACTGTTTTTT
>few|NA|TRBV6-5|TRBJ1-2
CASSYGGRGYGYTF
TGTGCCAGCAGTTACGGAGGGAGAGGGTATGGCTACACCTTC
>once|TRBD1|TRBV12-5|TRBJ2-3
CASGLTGGSTDTQYF
TGTGCTAGTGGTTTGACAGGGGGGTCGACAGATACGCAGTATTTT
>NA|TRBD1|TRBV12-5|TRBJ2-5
CASADREETQYF
TGTGCTAGTGCGGACAGGGAAGAGACCCAGTACTTC
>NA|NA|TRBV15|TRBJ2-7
CATSLDGKGEQYF
TGTGCCACCAGCCTCGACGGGAAAGGCGAGCAGTACTTC
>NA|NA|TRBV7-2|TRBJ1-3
CASSLSGTSSGNTIYF
TGTGCCAGCAGCTTATCCGGGACAAGCTCTGGAAACACCATATATTTT
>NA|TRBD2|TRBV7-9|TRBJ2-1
CASSGGTSGKGLYYNEQFF
TGTGCCAGCAGCGGGGGGACTAGCGGGAAGGGTCTATACTACAATGAGCAGTTCTTC